This T cell receptor (beta chain) is from a study of cytomegalovirus exposure and HLA in healthy donors. 13 Jbeta primers and 60 Vbeta primers were used for the PCR. Using immunoSEQ multiplex PCR, the repertoire was profiled, and TCRdb retains in-frame clones only, with some absent. Among 130,000 or so clones, around 72% were seen once, and the ten largest hold roughly 4.5%. Overall study results and limits: Rates of TCR association differed by HLA locus in a later analysis, with DRB1 highest and HLA-C lowest. The availability of immune exposure information extended only to CMV serostatus. The study listed under 200 cytomegalovirus-associated TCR beta chains. Across donors, most TCRs were seen rarely, yet some public ones were widespread.

The CDR3 loop spans 16 amino acids. Trimming shortened V by 0 bases and J by 9 bases, and 17 bases separated the two germline ends. Germline CDR1 is LNHNV and CDR2 is YYDKDF (reference sequence). Of note for this clone: Its antigen is currently unknown.

The receptor comes from a man younger than 30 in good health and CMV-seropositive. The chain links TRBV15 to TRBJ2-2; D remains unclear. Sequencing was performed on PBMCs. The CDR3 nucleotides read TGTGCCACCAGCAGAGATTCTAGACTGGTTGCAAGGGAGCTGTTTTTT. It encodes CATSRDSRLVARELFF.